This T cell receptor beta chain stems from a study of blood T cell repertoires in COVID-19. Only in-frame clones appear in the TCRdb table, and some are missing; sequencing was by immunoSEQ multiplex PCR. This table holds approximately 100,000 clones, around 87% found once. The V gene end was trimmed by 0 bases and the J gene end by 3 bases; junction bases not matched to a gene: 13. CDR3 length: 18 amino acids. From germline, CDR1 is LNHDA and CDR2 SQIVND (reference sequence). The sequence was collected from a young woman with acute or convalescent COVID-19. The chain combines TRBV19 with TRBJ1-2, with TRBD1 identical over 7 bases. The sample taken for sequencing was peripheral blood. Here the CDR3 reads CASSIEDRDMGAYYGYTF. CDR3 DNA sequence: TGTGCCAGTAGTATAGAAGACAGGGACATGGGGGCTTACTATGGCTACACCTTC.